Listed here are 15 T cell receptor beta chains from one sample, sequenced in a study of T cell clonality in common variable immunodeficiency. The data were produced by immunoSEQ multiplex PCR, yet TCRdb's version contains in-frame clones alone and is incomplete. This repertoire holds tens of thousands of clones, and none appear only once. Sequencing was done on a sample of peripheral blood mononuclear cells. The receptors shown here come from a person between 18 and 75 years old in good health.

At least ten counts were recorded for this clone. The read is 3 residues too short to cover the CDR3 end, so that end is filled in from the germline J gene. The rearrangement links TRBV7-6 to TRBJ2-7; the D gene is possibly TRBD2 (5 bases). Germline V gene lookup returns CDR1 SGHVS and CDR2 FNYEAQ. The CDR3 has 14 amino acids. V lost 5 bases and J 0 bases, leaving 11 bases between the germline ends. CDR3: CASSADLDSYEQYF. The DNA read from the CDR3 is TGTGCCAGCAGCGCGGACTTGGACTCCTACGAG.

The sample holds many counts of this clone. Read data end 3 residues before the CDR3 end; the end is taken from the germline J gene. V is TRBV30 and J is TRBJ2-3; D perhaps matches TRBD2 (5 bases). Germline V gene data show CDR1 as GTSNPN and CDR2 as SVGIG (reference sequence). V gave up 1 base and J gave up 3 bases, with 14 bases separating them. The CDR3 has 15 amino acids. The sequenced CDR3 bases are TGTGCCTGGAGTGAAACGGGGTCCACGACAGATACG. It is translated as CAWSETGSTTDT. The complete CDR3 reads CAWSETGSTTDTQYF.

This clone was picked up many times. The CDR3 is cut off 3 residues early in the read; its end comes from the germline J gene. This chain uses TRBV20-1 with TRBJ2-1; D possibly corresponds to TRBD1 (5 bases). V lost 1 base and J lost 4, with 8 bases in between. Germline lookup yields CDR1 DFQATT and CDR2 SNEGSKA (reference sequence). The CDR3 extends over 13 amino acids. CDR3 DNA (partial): TGCAGTGCTAGAGGGACAACTTACAATGAG. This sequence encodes CSARGTTYNE. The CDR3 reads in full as CSARGTTYNEQFF.

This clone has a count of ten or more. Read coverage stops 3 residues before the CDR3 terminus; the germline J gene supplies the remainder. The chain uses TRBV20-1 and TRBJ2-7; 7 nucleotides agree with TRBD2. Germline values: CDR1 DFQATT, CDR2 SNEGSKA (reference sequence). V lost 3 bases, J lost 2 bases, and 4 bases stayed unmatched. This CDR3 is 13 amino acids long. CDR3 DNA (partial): TGCAGTGCTAGTAGGGCGGGGGCCTACGAG. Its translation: CSASRAGAYE. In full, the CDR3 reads CSASRAGAYEQYF.

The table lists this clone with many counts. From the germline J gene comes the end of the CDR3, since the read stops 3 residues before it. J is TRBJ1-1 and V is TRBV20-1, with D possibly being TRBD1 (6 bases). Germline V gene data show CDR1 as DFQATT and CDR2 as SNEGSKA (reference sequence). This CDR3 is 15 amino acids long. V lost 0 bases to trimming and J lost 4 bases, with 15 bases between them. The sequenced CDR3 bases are TGCAGTGCTAGAGATGATGGACGGGGGGCCACTGAA. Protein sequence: CSARDDGRGATE. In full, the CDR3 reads CSARDDGRGATEAFF.

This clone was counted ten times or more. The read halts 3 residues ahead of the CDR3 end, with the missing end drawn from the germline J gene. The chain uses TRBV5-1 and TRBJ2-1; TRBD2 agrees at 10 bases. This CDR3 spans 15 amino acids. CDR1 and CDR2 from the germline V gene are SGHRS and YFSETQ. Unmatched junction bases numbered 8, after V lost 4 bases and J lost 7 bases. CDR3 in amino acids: CASSRWEREGNEQFF. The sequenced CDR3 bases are TGCGCCAGCAGCCGTTGGGAGCGGGAGGGGAATGAG.

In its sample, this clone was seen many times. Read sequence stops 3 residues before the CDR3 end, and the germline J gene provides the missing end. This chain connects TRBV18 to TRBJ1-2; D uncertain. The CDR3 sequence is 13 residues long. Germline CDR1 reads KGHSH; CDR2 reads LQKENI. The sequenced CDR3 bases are TGTGCCAGCTCACCACCAGGGTCAAGAGGC. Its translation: CASSPPGSRG. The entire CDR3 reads CASSPPGSRGYTF. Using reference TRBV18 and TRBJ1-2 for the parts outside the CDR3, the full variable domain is NAGVMQNPRHLVRRRGQEARLRCSPMKGHSHVYWYRQLPEEGLKFMVYLQKENIIDESGMPKERFSAEFPKEGPSILRIQQVVRGDSAAYFCASSPPGSRGYTFGSGTRLTVV.

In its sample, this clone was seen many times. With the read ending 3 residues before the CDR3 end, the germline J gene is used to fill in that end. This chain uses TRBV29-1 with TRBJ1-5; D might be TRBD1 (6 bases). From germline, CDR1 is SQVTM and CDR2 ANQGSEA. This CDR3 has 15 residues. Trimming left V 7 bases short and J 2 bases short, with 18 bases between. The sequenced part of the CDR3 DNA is TGCAGCGCGACTACAGGGATTGGCGGCAATCAGCCC. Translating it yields CSATTGIGGNQP. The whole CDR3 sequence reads CSATTGIGGNQPQHF.

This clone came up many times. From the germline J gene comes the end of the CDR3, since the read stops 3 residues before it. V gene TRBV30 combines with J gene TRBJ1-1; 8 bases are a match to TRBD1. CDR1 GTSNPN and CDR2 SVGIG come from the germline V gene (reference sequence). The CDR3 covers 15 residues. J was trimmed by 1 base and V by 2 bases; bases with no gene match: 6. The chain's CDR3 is CAWSIAGQGNTEAFF. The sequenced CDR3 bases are TGTGCCTGGAGTATAGCCGGACAGGGGAACACTGAA. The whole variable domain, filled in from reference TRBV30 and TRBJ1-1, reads SQTIHQWPATLVQPVGSPLSLECTVEGTSNPNLYWYRQAAGRGLQLLFYSVGIGQISSEVPQNLSASRPQDRQFILSSKKLLLSDSGFYLCAWSIAGQGNTEAFFGQGTRLTVV.

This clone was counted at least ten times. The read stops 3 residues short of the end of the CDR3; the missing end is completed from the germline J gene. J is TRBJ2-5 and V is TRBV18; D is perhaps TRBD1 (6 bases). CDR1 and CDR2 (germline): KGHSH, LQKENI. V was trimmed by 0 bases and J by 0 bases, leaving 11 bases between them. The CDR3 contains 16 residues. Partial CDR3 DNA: TGTGCCAGCTCACCACCTACAGGGAAGTACCAAGAGACC. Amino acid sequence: CASSPPTGKYQET. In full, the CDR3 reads CASSPPTGKYQETQYF.

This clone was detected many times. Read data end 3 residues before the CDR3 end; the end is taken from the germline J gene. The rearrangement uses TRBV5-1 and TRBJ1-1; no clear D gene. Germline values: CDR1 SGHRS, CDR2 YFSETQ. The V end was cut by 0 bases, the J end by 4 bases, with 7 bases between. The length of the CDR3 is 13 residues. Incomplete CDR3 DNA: TGCGCCAGCAGCTTGGATGCGTCCACTGAA. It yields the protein CASSLDASTE. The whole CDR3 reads CASSLDASTEAFF.

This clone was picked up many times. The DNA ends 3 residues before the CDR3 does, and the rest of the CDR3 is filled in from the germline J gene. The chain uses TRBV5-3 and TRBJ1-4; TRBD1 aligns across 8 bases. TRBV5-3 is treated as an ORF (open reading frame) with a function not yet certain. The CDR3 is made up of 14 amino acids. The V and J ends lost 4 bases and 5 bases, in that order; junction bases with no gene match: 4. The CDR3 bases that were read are TGTGCCAGAAGCCGGGACAGGATCAATGAAAAA. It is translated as CARSRDRINEK. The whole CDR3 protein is CARSRDRINEKLFF.

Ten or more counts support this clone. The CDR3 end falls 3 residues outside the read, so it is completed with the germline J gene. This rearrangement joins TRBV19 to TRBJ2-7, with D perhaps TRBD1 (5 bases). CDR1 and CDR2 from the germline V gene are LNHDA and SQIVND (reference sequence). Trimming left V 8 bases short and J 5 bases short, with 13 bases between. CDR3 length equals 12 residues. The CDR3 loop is CASAGKPNEQYF. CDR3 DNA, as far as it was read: TGTGCCAGTGCAGGGAAACCCAACGAG.

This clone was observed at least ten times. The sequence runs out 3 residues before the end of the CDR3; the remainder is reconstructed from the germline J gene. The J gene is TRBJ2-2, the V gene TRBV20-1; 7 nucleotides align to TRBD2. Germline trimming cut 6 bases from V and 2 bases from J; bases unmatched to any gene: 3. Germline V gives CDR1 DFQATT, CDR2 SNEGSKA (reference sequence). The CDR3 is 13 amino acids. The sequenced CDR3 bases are TGCAGTGCCGGGGGGAGTAACACCGGGGAG. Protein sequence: CSAGGSNTGE. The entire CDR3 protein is CSAGGSNTGELFF.

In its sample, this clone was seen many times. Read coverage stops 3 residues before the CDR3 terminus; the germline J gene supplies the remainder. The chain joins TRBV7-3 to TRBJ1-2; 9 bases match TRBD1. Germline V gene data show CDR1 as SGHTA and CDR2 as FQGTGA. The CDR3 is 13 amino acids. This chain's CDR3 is CASSPGTGNGYTF. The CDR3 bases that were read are TGTGCCAGCAGTCCCGGGACAGGGAACGGC. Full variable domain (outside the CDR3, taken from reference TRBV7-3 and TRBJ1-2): GAGVSQTPSNKVTEKGKYVELRCDPISGHTALYWYRQSLGQGPEFLIYFQGTGAADDSGLPNDRFFAVRPEGSVSTLKIQRTERGDSAVYLCASSPGTGNGYTFGSGTRLTVV.